This T cell receptor beta chain was captured in a study of cytomegalovirus exposure and HLA in healthy donors. Study-level background: T cells numbering about 179 million yielded some 120 million unique TCR beta sequences in an earlier analysis. Of the donors genotyped, some 400 in all, over 80% fell in the Caucasian-associated ancestry cluster.

Study results and limitations: Cytomegalovirus status, reportedly, was diagnosed with high specificity and sensitivity by the classifier. The study carried out a later analysis of TCR beta sequences. It associated around 17,000 of them with specific HLA alleles at a false discovery rate of 0.05.

With 10 bases clipped from V and 7 bases from J, the junction kept 22 bases outside the gene matches. CDR1 and CDR2 from the germline V gene are MGHDK and SYGVNS. This CDR3 region has 17 residues. A note on this clone: The antigen remains undetermined.

The primer mix had 60 Vbeta and 13 Jbeta primers. The repertoire was sequenced with immunoSEQ multiplex PCR; TCRdb's copy has only in-frame clones and lacks some. The sample carries some 130,000 clones, around 70% recorded once. This chain uses TRBV25-1 with TRBJ2-3; TRBD2 matches 8 bases. The sequenced sample was PBMCs. The clonotype originates from a woman aged 55-70 years in good health and CMV-seropositive. CDR3 bases: TGTGCCACCGCAGTGAATAAGGGAGCGGGGGCGGGGAATACGCAGTATTTT. This codes for CATAVNKGAGAGNTQYF.